The sequence of this T cell receptor beta chain was determined in a study of graft-versus-host responses after intestinal transplantation. Regarding this clone: Its antigen is still unknown.

Sequencing was performed with immunoSEQ multiplex PCR; in TCRdb, only in-frame clones are kept and a portion is missing. The sample includes approximately 77,000 clones, roughly nine tenths of them seen just once. The CDR3 runs 13 residues. Trimming pared 11 bases from V and 4 bases from J, leaving 17 bases between. The germline V gene encodes CDR1 MNHEY and CDR2 SVGAGI. Overall study results and limits: Early post-transplant HvG declines tracked with peak circulating GvH clone levels. There were GvH clones found in recipient marrow, and some of them appeared first in ileum or blood. When patients had graft-donor T cell macrochimerism, their allografts held high graft-versus-host to host-versus-graft clonal ratios.

The TCR comes from a human donor who received an intestinal transplant. The material was unstimulated CD4+ T cells sorted from spleen or lymph node cells, obtained before intestinal transplant. The chain has TRBV6-5 and TRBJ1-2; TRBD1 might be the D (5 bases). CDR3 DNA sequence: TGTGCCGTGATCGACAGCCTCGGCTATGGCTACACCTTC. This sequence encodes CAVIDSLGYGYTF.